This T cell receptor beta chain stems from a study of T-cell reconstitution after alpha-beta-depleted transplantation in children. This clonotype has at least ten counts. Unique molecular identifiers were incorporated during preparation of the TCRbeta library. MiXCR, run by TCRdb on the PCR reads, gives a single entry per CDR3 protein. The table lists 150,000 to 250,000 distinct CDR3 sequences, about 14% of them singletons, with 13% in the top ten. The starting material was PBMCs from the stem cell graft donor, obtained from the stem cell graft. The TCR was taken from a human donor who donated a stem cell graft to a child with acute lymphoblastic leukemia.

The CDR3 protein is CSASRDRGVQETQYF. In nucleotides, the CDR3 is TGCAGTGCAAGCCGGGACAGGGGAGTACAAGAGACCCAGTACTTC. The V and J genes are TRBV20-1 and TRBJ2-5; 10 positions agree with TRBD1. CDR3 length: 15 residues. J was trimmed by 2 bases and V by 6 bases; bases with no gene match: 9. The germline V gene has CDR1 DFQATT and CDR2 SNEGSKA (reference sequence).